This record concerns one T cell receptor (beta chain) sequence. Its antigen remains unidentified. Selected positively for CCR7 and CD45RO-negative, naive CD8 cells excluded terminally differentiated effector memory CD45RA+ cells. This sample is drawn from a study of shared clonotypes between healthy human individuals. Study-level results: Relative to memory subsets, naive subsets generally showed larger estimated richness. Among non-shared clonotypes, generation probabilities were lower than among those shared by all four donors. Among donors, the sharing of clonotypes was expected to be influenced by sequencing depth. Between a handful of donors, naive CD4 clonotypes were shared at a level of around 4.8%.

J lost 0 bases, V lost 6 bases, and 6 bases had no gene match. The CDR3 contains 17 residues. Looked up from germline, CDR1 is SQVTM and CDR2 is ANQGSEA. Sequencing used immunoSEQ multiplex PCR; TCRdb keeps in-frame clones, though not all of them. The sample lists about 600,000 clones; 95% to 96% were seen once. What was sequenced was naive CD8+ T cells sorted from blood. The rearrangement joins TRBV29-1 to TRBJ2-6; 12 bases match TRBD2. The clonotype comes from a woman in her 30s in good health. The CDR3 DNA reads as TGCAGCGTAGCCGGGACTAGCGGGTTCTCTGGGGCCAACGTCCTGACTTTC. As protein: CSVAGTSGFSGANVLTF.